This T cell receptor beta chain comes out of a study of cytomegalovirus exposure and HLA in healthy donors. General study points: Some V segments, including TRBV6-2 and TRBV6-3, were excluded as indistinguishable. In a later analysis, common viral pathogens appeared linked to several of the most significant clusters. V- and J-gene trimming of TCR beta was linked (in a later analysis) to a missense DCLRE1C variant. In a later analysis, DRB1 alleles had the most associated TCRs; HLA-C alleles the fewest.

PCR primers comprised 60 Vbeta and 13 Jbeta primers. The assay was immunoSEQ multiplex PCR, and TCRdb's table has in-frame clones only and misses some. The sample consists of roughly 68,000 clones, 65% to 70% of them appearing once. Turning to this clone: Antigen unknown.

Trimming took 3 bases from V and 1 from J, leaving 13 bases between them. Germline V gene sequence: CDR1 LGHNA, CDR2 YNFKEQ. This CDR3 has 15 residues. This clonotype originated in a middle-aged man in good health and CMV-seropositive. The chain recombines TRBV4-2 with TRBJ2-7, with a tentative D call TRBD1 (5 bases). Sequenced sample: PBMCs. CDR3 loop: CASSQGKGFSYEQYF. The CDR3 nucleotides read TGTGCCAGCAGCCAGGGAAAGGGGTTTTCCTACGAGCAGTACTTC.